Described below is a single T cell receptor (beta chain) sequence and its context. This sample is part of a study of blood T cell repertoires in COVID-19. Per the germline V gene, CDR1 is SGHNT and CDR2 is YYREEE (reference sequence). There are 13 residues in the CDR3. V was pared by 1 base and J by 3 bases, with 0 bases of the junction left unmatched. Profiling relied on immunoSEQ multiplex PCR, and the TCRdb table lists in-frame clones only, not all of them. In the table there are approximately 250,000 clones, around 83% of which are singletons. The TCR comes from a woman aged 50 to 65 with acute or convalescent COVID-19. Sequenced input: peripheral blood. J is TRBJ2-5 and V is TRBV5-4, with TRBD2 matching over 7 bases. The CDR3 DNA sequence: TGTGCCAGCAGCTTGCGGGGGGAAGAGACCCAGTACTTC. It encodes CASSLRGEETQYF.